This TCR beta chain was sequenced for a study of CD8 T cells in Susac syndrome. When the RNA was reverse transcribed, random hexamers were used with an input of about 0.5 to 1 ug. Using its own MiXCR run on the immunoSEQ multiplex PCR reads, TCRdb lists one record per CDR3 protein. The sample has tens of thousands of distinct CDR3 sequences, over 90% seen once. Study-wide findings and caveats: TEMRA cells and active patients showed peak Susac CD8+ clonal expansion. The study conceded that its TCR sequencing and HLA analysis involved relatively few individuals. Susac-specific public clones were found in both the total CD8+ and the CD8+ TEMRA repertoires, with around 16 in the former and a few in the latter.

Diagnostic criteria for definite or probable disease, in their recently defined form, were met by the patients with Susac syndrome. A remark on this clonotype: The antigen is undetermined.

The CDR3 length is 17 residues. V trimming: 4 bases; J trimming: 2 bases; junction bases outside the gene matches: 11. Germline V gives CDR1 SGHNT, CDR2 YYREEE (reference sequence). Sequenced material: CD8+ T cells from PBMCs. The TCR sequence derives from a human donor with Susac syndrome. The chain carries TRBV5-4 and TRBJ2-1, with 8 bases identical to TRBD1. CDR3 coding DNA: TGTGCCAGCAGCGGGACAGGAGCCAGGAGTCCCTACAATGAGCAGTTCTTC. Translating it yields CASSGTGARSPYNEQFF.